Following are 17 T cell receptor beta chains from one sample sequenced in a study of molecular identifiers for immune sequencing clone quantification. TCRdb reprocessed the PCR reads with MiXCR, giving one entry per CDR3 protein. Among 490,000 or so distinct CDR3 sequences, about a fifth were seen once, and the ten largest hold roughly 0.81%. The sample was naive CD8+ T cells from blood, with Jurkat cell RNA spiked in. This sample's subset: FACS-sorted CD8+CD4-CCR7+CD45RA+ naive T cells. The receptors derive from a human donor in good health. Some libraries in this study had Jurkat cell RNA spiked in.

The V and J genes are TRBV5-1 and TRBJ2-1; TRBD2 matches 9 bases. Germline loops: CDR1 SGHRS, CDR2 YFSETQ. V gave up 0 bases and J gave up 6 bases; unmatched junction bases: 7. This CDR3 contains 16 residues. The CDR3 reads CASSLGPSGIFNEQFF. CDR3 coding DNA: TGCGCCAGCAGCTTGGGCCCTAGCGGGATTTTCAATGAGCAGTTCTTC. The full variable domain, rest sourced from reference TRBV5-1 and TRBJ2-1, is KAGVTQTPRYLIKTRGQQVTLSCSPISGHRSVSWYQQTPGQGLQFLFEYFSETQRNKGNFPGRFSGRQFSNSRSEMNVSTLELGDSALYLCASSLGPSGIFNEQFFGPGTRLTVL.

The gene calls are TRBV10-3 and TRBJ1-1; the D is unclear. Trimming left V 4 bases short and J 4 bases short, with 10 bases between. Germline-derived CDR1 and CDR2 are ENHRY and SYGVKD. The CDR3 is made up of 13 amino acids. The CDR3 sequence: CAISVNLSTEAFF. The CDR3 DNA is TGTGCCATCAGTGTCAACCTGAGCACTGAAGCTTTCTTT.

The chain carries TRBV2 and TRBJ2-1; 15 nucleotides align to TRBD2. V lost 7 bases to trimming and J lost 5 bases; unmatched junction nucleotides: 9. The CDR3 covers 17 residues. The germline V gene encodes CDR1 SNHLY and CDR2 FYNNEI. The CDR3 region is CASKGTSGGTRNNEQFF. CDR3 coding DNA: TGTGCCAGCAAAGGGACTAGCGGGGGGACTAGGAACAATGAGCAGTTCTTC.

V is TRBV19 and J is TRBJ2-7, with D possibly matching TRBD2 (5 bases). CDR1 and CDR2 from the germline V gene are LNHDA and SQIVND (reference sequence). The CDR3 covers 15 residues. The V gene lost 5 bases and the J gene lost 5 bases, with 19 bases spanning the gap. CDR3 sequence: CASSLKAEIVNEQYF. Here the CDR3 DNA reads TGTGCCAGTAGTCTTAAAGCGGAGATAGTGAACGAGCAGTACTTC.

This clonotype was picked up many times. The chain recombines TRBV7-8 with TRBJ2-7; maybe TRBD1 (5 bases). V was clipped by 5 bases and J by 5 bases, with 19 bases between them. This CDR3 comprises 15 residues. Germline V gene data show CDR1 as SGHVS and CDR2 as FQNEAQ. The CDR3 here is CASSRTTGHKDEQYF. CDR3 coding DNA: TGTGCCAGCAGCCGAACCACCGGACACAAAGACGAGCAGTACTTC. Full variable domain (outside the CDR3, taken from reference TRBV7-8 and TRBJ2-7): GAGVSQSPRYKVAKRGQDVALRCDPISGHVSLFWYQQALGQGPEFLTYFQNEAQLDKSGLPSDRFFAERPEGSVSTLKIQRTQQEDSAVYLCASSRTTGHKDEQYFGPGTRLTVT.

The CDR3 loop reads CASSPGEGGYTF. The CDR3 nucleotides read TGTGCCAGTAGTCCAGGGGAGGGTGGCTACACCTTC. The chain recombines TRBV19 with TRBJ1-2; tentative D call: TRBD1 (6 bases). Germline CDR1 LNHDA, CDR2 SQIVND (reference sequence). V shed 5 bases and J shed 7 bases, with 11 bases lying between them. The CDR3 consists of 12 residues.

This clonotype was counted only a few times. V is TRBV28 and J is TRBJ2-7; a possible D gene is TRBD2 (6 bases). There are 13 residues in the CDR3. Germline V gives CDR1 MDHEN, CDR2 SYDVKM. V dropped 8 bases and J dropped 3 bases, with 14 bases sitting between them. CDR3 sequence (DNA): TGTGCCAGCTCGGATCCGGGGGTCTACGAGCAGTACTTC. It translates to CASSDPGVYEQYF.

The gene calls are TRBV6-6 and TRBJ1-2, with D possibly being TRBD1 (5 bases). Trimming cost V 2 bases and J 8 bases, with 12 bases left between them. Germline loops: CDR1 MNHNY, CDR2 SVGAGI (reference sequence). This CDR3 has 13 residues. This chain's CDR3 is CASSYGPGNGYTF. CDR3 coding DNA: TGTGCCAGCAGTTACGGTCCAGGGAACGGCTACACCTTC.

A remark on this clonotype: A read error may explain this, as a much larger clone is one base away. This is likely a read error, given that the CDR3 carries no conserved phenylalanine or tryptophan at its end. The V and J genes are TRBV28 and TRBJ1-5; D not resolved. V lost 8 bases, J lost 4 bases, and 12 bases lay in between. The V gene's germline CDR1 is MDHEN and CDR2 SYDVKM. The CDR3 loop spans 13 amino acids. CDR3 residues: CASVVADNQPQHL. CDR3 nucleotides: TGTGCCAGCGTCGTCGCAGATAATCAGCCCCAGCATCTT.

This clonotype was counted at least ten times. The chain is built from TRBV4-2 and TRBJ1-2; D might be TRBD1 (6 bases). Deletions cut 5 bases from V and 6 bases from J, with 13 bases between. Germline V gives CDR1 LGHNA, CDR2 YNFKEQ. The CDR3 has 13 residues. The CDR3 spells CASSEQGPHGYTF. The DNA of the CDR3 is TGTGCCAGCAGCGAACAGGGTCCCCATGGCTACACCTTC.

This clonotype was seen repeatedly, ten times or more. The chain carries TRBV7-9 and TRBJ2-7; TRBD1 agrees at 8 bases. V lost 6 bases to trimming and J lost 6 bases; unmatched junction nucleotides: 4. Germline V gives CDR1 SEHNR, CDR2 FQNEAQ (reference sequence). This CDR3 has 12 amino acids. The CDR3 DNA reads TGTGCCAGCAGTCATGGACAGGGCGAGCAGTACTTC. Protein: CASSHGQGEQYF.

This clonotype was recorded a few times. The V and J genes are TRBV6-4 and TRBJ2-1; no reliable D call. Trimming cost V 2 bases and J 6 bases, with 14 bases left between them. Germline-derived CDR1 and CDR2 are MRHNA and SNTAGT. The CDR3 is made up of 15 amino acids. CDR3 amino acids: CASSDTPKVLNEQFF. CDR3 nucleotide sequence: TGTGCCAGCAGTGACACCCCGAAGGTCCTCAATGAGCAGTTCTTC.

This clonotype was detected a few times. Written as DNA, the CDR3 is TGTGCCAGCAGCGGACAGGGGGCGGACACCGGGGAGCTGTTTTTT. Translated, it gives CASSGQGADTGELFF. V is TRBV7-9 and J is TRBJ2-2; TRBD1 matches at 11 bases. V gave up 5 bases and J gave up 3 bases; unmatched junction bases: 2. Germline V gives CDR1 SEHNR, CDR2 FQNEAQ (reference sequence). This CDR3 spans 15 amino acids.

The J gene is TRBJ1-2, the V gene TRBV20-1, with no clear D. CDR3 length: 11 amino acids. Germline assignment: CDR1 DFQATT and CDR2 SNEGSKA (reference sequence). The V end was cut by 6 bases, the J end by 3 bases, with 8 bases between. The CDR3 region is CSATSDYGYTF. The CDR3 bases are TGCAGTGCCACTTCTGACTATGGCTACACCTTC.

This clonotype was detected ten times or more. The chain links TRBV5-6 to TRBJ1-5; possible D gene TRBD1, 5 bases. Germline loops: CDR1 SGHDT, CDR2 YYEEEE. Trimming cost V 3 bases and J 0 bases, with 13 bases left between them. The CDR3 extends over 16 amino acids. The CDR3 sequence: CASSSSQGFSNQPQHF. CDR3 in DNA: TGTGCCAGCAGCTCATCTCAGGGTTTTAGCAATCAGCCCCAGCATTTT. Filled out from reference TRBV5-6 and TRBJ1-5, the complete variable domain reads DAGVTQSPTHLIKTRGQQVTLRCSPKSGHDTVSWYQQALGQGPQFIFQYYEEEERQRGNFPDRFSGHQFPNYSSELNVNALLLGDSALYLCASSSSQGFSNQPQHFGDGTRLSIL.

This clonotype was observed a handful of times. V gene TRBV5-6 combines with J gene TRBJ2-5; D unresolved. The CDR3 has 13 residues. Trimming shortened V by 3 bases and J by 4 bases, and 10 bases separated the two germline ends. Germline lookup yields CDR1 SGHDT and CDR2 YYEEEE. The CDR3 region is CASSSTSGETQYF. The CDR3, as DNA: TGTGCCAGCAGCTCTACAAGTGGAGAGACCCAGTACTTC.

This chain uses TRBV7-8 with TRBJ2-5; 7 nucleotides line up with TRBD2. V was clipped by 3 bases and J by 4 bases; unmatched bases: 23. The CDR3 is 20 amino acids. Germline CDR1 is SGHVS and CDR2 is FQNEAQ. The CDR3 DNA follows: TGTGCCAGCAGCTTTCCTCGCAGGTCTTGGGGGGGGGACGACCGAGAGACCCAGTACTTC. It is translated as CASSFPRRSWGGDDRETQYF.